The entry below describes one TCR beta chain. What it binds is not known. The libraries of TRB cDNA were constructed through 5' RACE using UMI labels. TCRdb reprocessed the 5' RACE reads, with one entry per CDR3 protein and no DNA. The sample has around 160,000 distinct CDR3 sequences. The V gene's germline CDR1 is SEHNR and CDR2 FQNEAQ (reference sequence). This CDR3 is 13 amino acids long. These data originate in a study of CXCR3-negative and CXCR3-positive naive CD8 T cells. In the study overall: The libraries together contributed some 150 million TRB reads, each supplying about 1.5 +/- 0.3 million. Study-wide results and limits: Cryopreserved cells partially lost CXCR3 expression, and fresh PBMCs were used in most assays. CXCR3-expressing naive cells carried TRB CDR3s more hydrophobic than those of CXCR3-negative naive cells.

The receptor comes from a human donor in good health. Some clones in this sample may be carry-over from other donors' samples. The rearrangement joins TRBV7-9 to TRBJ2-7; TCRdb designates TRBD1, a call that cannot be tested without DNA. Sample: naive CXCR3+ CD8+ T cells from blood. Subset defined: CD45RO-CCR7+CD27+CD95- naive CD8+ T cells expressing CXCR3 (TNR3+). CDR3 sequence: CASSFLGDSEQYF. The full variable domain, rest sourced from reference TRBV7-9 and TRBJ2-7, is DTGVSQNPRHKITKRGQNVTFRCDPISEHNRLYWYRQTLGQGPEFLTYFQNEAQLEKSRLLSDRFSAERPKGSFSTLEIQRTEQGDSAMYLCASSFLGDSEQYFGPGTRLTVT.